The clone carrying this TCR beta chain was picked up many times. Its antigen remains unknown. This entry belongs to a study of regulatory T cells in long-lasting Graves disease. General study findings and limits: Persistent disease showed a preference for TRBV28, TRBJ1-2 and TRBJ2-5.

The ends were cut back, 5 bases at V and 3 bases at J, with 4 bases in the middle. The CDR3 totals 12 residues. Germline V gives CDR1 SGHTA, CDR2 FQGNSA. Time point: newly diagnosed GD, antithyroid drugs for less than 3 months. The TCR library was made from RNA extracted from PBMCs. Both iRepertoire HTBI primers and Arm-PCR of CDR3 regions were used to build the TCR beta libraries. TCRdb redid the calling of the multiplex PCR reads with MiXCR, one entry per CDR3 protein. The profile shows approximately 360,000 distinct CDR3 sequences, roughly 10% of them singletons. The sample was also linked to a second study, of T cells in Graves' hyperthyroidism and ophthalmopathy. That investigation notes: The HTBI primer set served for first-round RT-PCR of the TCR CDR3.

Here the sequenced sample was peripheral blood mononuclear cells (PBMCs), taken at new diagnosis, from a patient treated with antithyroid drugs. The sequence was collected from a woman under 30 with Graves disease. The V gene is TRBV7-2, the J gene TRBJ2-2; no definite D call. CDR3 sequence reads: CASSPYTGELFF. In nucleotides, the CDR3 is TGTGCCAGCAGCCCCTACACCGGGGAGCTGTTTTTT.